This TCR beta chain was recorded in a study of T cell clonality in common variable immunodeficiency. CVID subjects were some 15 female and 25 to 30 male, aged 9 to 64. No CVID subject was ill or on immunomodulatory drugs when sampled. Heparinized whole blood, about 5 to 8.5 ml, came from each donor. Control and CVID samples contributed equal amounts of genomic DNA. Sequencing used immunoSEQ multiplex PCR; TCRdb keeps in-frame clones, though not all of them. The sample shows 25,000 to 30,000 clones, no singletons; the ten largest hold under 3.5%. This clone was counted between two and nine times. Its antigen is not known. Read sequence stops 3 residues before the CDR3 end, and the germline J gene provides the missing end. Findings of the study overall: Reportedly, TCR beta sequences from common variable immunodeficiency showed fewer deletions and N-nucleotide insertions.

The CDR3 is made up of 17 amino acids. Germline CDR1 and CDR2: DFQATT and SNEGSKA (reference sequence). V was clipped by 5 bases and J by 4 bases; unmatched bases: 14. The chain uses TRBV20-1 and TRBJ2-7; TRBD2 matches 13 bases. Sample: peripheral blood mononuclear cells. This TCR was recovered from a human donor with common variable immunodeficiency. Here the CDR3 reads CSAQTTSGRHGDYEQYF. The covered CDR3 bases are TGCAGTGCTCAGACGACTAGCGGGAGGCACGGGGATTACGAG.